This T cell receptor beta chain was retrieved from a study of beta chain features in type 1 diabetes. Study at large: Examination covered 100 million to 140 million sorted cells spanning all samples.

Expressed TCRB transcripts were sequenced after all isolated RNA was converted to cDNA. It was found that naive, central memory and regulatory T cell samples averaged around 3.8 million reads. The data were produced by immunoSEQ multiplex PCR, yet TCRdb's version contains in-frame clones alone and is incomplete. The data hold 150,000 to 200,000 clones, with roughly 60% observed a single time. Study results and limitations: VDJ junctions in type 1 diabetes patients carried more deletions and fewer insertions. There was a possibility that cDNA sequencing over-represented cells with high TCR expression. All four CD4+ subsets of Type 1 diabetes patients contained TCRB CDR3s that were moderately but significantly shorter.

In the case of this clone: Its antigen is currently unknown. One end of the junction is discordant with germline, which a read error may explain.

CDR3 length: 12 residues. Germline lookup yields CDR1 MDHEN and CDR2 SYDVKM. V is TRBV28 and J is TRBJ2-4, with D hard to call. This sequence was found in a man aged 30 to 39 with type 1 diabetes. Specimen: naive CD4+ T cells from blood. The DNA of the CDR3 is TGTGCCAGCAGTTTAGAGAGACTTCAACCGGTCTTC. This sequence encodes CASSLERLQPVF. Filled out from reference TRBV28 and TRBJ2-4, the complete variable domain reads DVKVTQSSRYLVKRTGEKVFLECVQDMDHENMFWYRQDPGLGLRLIYFSYDVKMKEKGDIPEGYSVSREKKERFSLILESASTNQTSMYLCASSLERLQPVFGAGTRLSVL.